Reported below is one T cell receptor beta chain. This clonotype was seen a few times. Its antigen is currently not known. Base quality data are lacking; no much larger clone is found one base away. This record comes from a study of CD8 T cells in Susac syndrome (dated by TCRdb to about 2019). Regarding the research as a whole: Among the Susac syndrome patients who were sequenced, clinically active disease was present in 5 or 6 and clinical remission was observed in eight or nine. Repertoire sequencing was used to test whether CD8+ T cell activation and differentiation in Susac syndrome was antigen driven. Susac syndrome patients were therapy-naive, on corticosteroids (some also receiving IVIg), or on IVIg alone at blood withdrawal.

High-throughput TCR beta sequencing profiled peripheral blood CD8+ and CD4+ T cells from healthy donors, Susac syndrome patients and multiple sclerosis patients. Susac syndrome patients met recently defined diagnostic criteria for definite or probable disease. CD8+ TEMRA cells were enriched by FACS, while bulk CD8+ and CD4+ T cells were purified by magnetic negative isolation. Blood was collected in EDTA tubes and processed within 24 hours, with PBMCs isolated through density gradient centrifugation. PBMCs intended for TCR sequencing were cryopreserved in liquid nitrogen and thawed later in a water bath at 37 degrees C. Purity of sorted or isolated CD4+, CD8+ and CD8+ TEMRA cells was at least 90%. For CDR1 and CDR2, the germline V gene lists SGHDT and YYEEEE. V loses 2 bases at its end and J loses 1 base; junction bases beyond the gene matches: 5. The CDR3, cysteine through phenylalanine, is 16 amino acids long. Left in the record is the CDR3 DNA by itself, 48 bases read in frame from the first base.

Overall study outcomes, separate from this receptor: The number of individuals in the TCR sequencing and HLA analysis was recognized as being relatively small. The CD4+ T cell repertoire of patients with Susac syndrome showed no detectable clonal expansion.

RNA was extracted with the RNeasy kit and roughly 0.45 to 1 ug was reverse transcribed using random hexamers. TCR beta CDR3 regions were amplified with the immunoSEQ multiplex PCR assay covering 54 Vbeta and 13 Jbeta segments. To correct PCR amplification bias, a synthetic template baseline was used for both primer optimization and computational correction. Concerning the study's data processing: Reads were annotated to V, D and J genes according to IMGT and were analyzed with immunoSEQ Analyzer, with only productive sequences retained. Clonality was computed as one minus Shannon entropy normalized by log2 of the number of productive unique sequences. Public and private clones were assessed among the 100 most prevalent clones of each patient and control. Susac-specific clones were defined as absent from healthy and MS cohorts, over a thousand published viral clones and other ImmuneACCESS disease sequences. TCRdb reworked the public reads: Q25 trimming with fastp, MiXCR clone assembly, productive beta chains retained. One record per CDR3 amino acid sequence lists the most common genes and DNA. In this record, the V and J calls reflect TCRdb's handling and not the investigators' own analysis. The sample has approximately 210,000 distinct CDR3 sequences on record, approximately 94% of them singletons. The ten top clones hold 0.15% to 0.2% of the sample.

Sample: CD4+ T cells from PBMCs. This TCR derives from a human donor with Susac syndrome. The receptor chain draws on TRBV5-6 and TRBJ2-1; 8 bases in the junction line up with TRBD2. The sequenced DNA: TGTGCCAGCAGCTTACCCGGGGGGGTTTCCTACAATGAGCAGTTCTTC. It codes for CASSLPGGVSYNEQFF.